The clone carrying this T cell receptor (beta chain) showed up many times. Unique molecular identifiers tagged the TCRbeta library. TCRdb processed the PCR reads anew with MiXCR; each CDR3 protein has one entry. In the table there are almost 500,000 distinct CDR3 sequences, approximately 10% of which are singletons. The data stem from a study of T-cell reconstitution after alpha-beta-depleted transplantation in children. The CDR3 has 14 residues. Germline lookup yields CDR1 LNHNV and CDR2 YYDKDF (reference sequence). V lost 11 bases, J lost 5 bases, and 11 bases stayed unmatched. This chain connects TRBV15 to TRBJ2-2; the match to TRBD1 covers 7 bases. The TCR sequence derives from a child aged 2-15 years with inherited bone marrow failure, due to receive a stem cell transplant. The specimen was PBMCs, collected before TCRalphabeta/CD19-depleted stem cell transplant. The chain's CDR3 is CAPWTGHWTGELFF. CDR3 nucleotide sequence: TGTGCCCCCTGGACAGGCCATTGGACCGGGGAGCTGTTTTTT.